A single sample is the source of the 15 T cell receptor beta chains below, sequenced in a study of blood T cell repertoires in COVID-19. Clones were read by immunoSEQ multiplex PCR, and TCRdb kept only the in-frame ones, dropping some. The repertoire holds around 70,000 clones, with about 90% as singletons. Sample: peripheral blood. These receptors were taken from a human donor in a cohort sampled during active COVID-19.

The chain joins TRBV6-2 or TRBV6-3 to TRBJ1-1; tentative D call: TRBD1 (6 bases). The germline V gene encodes CDR1 MNHEY and CDR2 SVGEGT. This CDR3 has 12 residues. Trimming shortened V by 6 bases and J by 4 bases, and 9 bases separated the two germline ends. CDR3 in DNA: TGTGCCAGCAGCCAGGGGCTCACTGAAGCTTTCTTT. Its protein product is CASSQGLTEAFF.

The V call is TRBV7-8, the J call TRBJ2-2; TRBD1 might be the D (6 bases). The CDR3 has 14 amino acids. V shed 1 base and J shed 6 bases, with 9 bases lying between them. Per the germline V gene, CDR1 is SGHVS and CDR2 is FQNEAQ. CDR3 nucleotide sequence: TGTGCCAGCAGCTTAGGGACAGCTGCCGGGGAGCTGTTTTTT. Translated, it gives CASSLGTAAGELFF.

For the CDR3, the DNA is TGTGCCAGCAGCGTAGACAGGGGGTACTCTGGAAACACCATATATTTT. Translated, it gives CASSVDRGYSGNTIYF. The chain recombines TRBV9 with TRBJ1-3; TRBD1 agrees at 8 bases. Trimming at V came to 0 bases and at J to 0 bases, leaving 2 bases not matched to a gene. The CDR3 contains 16 residues. CDR1 is SGDLS and CDR2 is YYNGEE in the germline V gene.

This rearrangement joins TRBV6-2 or TRBV6-3 to TRBJ2-5; possible D gene TRBD2, 6 bases. In germline, CDR1 is MNHEY, CDR2 SVGEGT. The V and J ends lost 2 bases and 1 base respectively, with 14 bases between them. The CDR3 contains 16 residues. As DNA, the CDR3 is TGTGCCAGCAGTTACCTTTTCGGGACTCCCCAAGAGACCCAGTACTTC. As protein: CASSYLFGTPQETQYF.

The rearrangement links TRBV3-1 (or the pseudogene TRBV3-2) to TRBJ1-2; TRBD1 might be the D (6 bases). This CDR3 spans 13 amino acids. V lost 5 bases to trimming and J lost 5 bases, with 12 bases between them. CDR1 and CDR2 from the germline V gene are LGHDT and YNNKEL (reference sequence). CDR3 amino acids: CASSSTRGYGYTF. The CDR3 nucleotides read TGTGCCAGCAGCTCGACCAGGGGTTATGGCTACACCTTC.

The chain couples TRBV9 to TRBJ1-2; 7 bases are shared with TRBD1. Losses at the gene ends were 7 bases for V and 0 bases for J; bases not matched to a gene: 3. The CDR3 contains 13 residues. CDR1 SGDLS and CDR2 YYNGEE come from the germline V gene. The CDR3 DNA sequence: TGTGCCAGCGGGACAGAAACTAACTATGGCTACACCTTC. Protein product: CASGTETNYGYTF.

This rearrangement joins TRBV11-2 to TRBJ2-3; 11 bases match TRBD2. Trimming cost V 1 base and J 3 bases; bases outside gene matches: 9. The length of the CDR3 is 18 residues. The germline gives CDR1 SGHAT, CDR2 FQNNGV. The CDR3 loop is CASSLVLSGGAATDTQYF. The CDR3 DNA sequence: TGTGCCAGCAGCTTAGTTCTTAGCGGGGGGGCCGCGACAGATACGCAGTATTTT.

The rearrangement joins TRBV7-4 to TRBJ1-2; D call uncertain. CDR1 and CDR2 (germline): SGHVT, SQSDAQ. This CDR3 comprises 16 residues. V gave up 0 bases and J gave up 2 bases, with 13 bases separating them. DNA for the CDR3: TGTGCCAGCAGCTTAGCGGGCAGATACTCAAACTATGGCTACACCTTC. Translation gives CASSLAGRYSNYGYTF.

The CDR3 loop is CASSHTGGLYEQYF. DNA of the CDR3: TGTGCCAGCAGCCACACAGGGGGTCTCTACGAGCAGTACTTC. The chain has TRBV3-1 (or the pseudogene TRBV3-2) and TRBJ2-7, with 8 bases lining up with TRBD1. CDR3 size: 14 residues. V trimming: 3 bases; J trimming: 3 bases; junction bases outside the gene matches: 4. Looked up from germline, CDR1 is LGHDT and CDR2 is YNNKEL (reference sequence).

This clone was detected only a few times. V is TRBV7-8 and J is TRBJ1-2; 7 positions agree with TRBD1. The germline CDR1 and CDR2 sequences are SGHVS and FQNEAQ. The ends lost 4 bases at V and 8 bases at J; junction bases unmatched: 16. CDR3 size: 16 residues. In DNA form, the CDR3 reads TGTGCCAGCAGCTCTAGACAGGGAGAGGTTTCCGGAGGCTACACCTTC. Translating it yields CASSSRQGEVSGGYTF.

The rearrangement uses TRBV29-1 and TRBJ2-3; TRBD1 might be the D (6 bases). This CDR3 region has 13 residues. V was trimmed by 7 bases and J by 2 bases, leaving 13 bases between them. Looked up from germline, CDR1 is SQVTM and CDR2 is ANQGSEA. The CDR3 nucleotides are TGCAGCGCGGACAGAGAAGACACAGATACGCAGTATTTT. Its protein product is CSADREDTDTQYF.

The genes are TRBV2 and TRBJ2-1, with TRBD1 matching 9 bases. Germline CDR1 is SNHLY and CDR2 is FYNNEI. The CDR3 loop spans 15 amino acids. The trim removed 5 bases at V and 2 bases at J, leaving 4 bases unmatched. In nucleotides, the CDR3 is TGTGCCAGCAGTCAGGACAGGGGCACCTACAATGAGCAGTTCTTC. It yields the protein CASSQDRGTYNEQFF.

The chain has TRBV30 and TRBJ1-2; D is unclear. The CDR3 covers 16 residues. Germline CDR1 and CDR2: GTSNPN and SVGIG (reference sequence). The V end was cut by 0 bases, the J end by 1 base, with 15 bases between. CDR3 sequence reads: CAWSVQTPRVNYGYTF. The CDR3 bases are TGTGCCTGGAGTGTCCAAACCCCCCGGGTTAACTATGGCTACACCTTC.

The chain has TRBV7-9 and TRBJ2-5; 9 nucleotides line up with TRBD2. This CDR3 comprises 14 residues. V shed 5 bases, J shed 4 bases, and the junction held 5 bases outside the gene matches. Germline V gives CDR1 SEHNR, CDR2 FQNEAQ (reference sequence). CDR3 residues: CASSPTSGRETQYF. CDR3 coding DNA: TGTGCCAGCAGCCCAACTAGCGGGCGAGAGACCCAGTACTTC.

V and J are TRBV27 and TRBJ2-1, with 10 nucleotides matching TRBD2. Per germline, CDR1 MNHEY and CDR2 SMNVEV (reference sequence). This CDR3 region has 19 residues. The junction had 12 bases not matched to a gene; V was cut back by 4 bases and J by 0 bases. For the CDR3, the DNA is TGTGCCAGCAGTTCCCTCCGAGGTAGCGGGGGGCCCTCCTACAATGAGCAGTTCTTC. Encoded protein: CASSSLRGSGGPSYNEQFF.